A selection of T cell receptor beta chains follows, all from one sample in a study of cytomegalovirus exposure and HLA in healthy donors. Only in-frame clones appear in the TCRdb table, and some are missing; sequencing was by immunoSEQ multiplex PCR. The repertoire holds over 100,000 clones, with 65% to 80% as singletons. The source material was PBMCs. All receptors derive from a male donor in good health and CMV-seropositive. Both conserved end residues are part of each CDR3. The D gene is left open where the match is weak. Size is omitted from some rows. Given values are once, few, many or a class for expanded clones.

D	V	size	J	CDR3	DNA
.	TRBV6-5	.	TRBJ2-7	CASSQNGLGEQYF	TGTGCCAGCAGCCAGAACGGACTTGGAGAGCAGTACTTC
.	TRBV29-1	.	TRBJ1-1	CSVEGEVHGSEAFF	TGCAGCGTTGAGGGTGAGGTCCATGGGTCCGAAGCTTTCTTT
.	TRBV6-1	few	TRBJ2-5	CASSESGRETQYF	TGTGCCAGCAGTGAATCAGGGAGGGAGACCCAGTACTTC
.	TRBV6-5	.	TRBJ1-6	CASSYSGGFNSPLHF	TGTGCCAGCAGTTACTCGGGGGGGTTTAATTCACCCCTCCACTTT
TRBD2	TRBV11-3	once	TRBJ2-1	CASSSAGVGYNEQFF	TGTGCCAGCAGCTCTGCGGGAGTGGGTTACAATGAGCAGTTCTTC
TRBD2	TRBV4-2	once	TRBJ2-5	CASSQVLATQKETQYF	TGTGCCAGCAGCCAGGTACTAGCGACCCAAAAAGAGACCCAGTACTTC
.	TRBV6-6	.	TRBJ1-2	CASSYDRNYGYTF	TGTGCCAGCAGCTACGACAGAAACTATGGCTACACCTTC
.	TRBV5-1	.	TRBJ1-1	CASSPKQGGGTEAFF	TGCGCCAGCAGCCCAAAACAGGGCGGTGGTACTGAAGCTTTCTTT
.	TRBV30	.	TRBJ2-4	CAWSAPKNSQYF	TGTGCCTGGAGTGCGCCCAAAAACAGTCAGTACTTC
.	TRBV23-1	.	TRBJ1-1	CASSQQTLTNTEAFF	TGCGCCAGCAGTCAGCAGACTTTAACTAACACTGAAGCTTTCTTT
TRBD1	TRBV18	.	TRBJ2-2	CASSESQGADTGELFF	TGTGCCAGCTCAGAATCCCAGGGGGCGGACACCGGGGAGCTGTTTTTT
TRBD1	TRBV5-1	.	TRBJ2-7	CASSRDRAYEQYF	TGCGCCAGCAGCCGCGACAGGGCCTACGAGCAGTACTTC
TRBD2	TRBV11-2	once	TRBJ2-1	CASSSPRGTSWNEQFF	TGTGCCAGCAGCTCCCCGAGAGGGACTAGCTGGAATGAGCAGTTCTTC
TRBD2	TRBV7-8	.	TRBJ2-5	CASSPGLAEGETQYF	TGTGCCAGCAGCCCGGGACTAGCGGAAGGAGAGACCCAGTACTTC
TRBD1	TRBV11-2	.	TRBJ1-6	CASSLGTGMVSPLHF	TGTGCCAGCAGCCTCGGGACAGGGATGGTTTCACCCCTCCACTTT
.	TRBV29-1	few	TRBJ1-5	CSVMTGLNQPQHF	TGCAGCGTTATGACAGGCCTTAATCAGCCCCAGCATTTT
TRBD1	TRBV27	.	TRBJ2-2	CASSLLTGQGPTGELFF	TGTGCCAGCAGTTTATTAACGGGACAGGGACCTACCGGGGAGCTGTTTTTT
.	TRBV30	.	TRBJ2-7	CAWAGASFYEQYF	TGTGCCTGGGCTGGGGCCTCCTTCTACGAGCAGTACTTC
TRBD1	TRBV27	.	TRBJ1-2	CASSFQDRRMWGYTF	TGTGCCAGCAGTTTTCAGGACAGGCGTATGTGGGGCTACACCTTC
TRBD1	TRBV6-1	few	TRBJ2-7	CASSEAPDRGDEQYF	TGTGCCAGCAGTGAAGCGCCCGACAGGGGGGACGAGCAGTACTTC
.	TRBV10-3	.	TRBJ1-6	CAIRADGDNSPLHF	TGTGCCATCAGAGCGGACGGGGATAATTCACCCCTCCACTTT
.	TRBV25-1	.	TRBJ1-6	CASSVHLGASPLHF	TGTGCCAGCAGTGTACACCTTGGGGCCTCACCCCTCCACTTT
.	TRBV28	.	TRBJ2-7	CASSSPGTSYEQYF	TGTGCCAGCAGTTCCCCGGGAACGTCCTACGAGCAGTACTTC
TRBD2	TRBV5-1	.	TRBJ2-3	CASSLAPSGSTDTQYF	TGCGCCAGCAGCTTGGCGCCTAGCGGGAGCACAGATACGCAGTATTTT
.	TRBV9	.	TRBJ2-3	CASSPFTGSSTDTQYF	TGTGCCAGCAGCCCCTTCACAGGGTCGAGCACAGATACGCAGTATTTT
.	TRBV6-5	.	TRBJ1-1	CASSYGFGRGNTEAFF	TGTGCCAGCAGTTACGGTTTTGGCAGGGGGAACACTGAAGCTTTCTTT
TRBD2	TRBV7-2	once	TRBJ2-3	CASRLAGGVFTDTQYF	TGTGCCAGCAGACTAGCGGGGGGCGTTTTCACAGATACGCAGTATTTT
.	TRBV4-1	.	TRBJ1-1	CASSQVAAPGTEAFF	TGCGCCAGCAGCCAAGTGGCGGCCCCTGGCACTGAAGCTTTCTTT
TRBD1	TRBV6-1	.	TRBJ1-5	CASSATRGTGDYSNQPQHF	TGTGCCAGCAGTGCAACGCGGGGGACAGGTGATTATAGCAATCAGCCCCAGCATTTT
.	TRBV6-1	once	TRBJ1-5	CASSEVGGSSGQHF	TGTGCCAGCAGTGAAGTAGGAGGGAGTTCGGGCCAGCATTTT
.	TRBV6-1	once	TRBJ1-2	CASSSQSGGYGYTF	TGTGCCAGCAGTTCCCAGAGTGGGGGGTATGGCTACACCTTC
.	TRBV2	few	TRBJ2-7	CAAGLFSYEQYF	TGTGCCGCAGGTTTGTTCTCCTACGAGCAGTACTTC
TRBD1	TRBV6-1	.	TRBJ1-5	CASSDKVRAGQGAFNQPQHF	TGTGCCAGCAGTGATAAGGTACGGGCGGGCCAGGGGGCATTTAATCAGCCCCAGCATTTT
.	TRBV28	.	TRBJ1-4	CASPQWRTNEKLFF	TGTGCCAGCCCTCAGTGGAGAACTAATGAAAAACTGTTTTTT
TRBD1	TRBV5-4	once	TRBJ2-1	CASSPGQVSSYNEQFF	TGTGCCAGCAGCCCGGGACAGGTCAGCTCCTACAATGAGCAGTTCTTC
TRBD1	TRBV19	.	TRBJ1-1	CASRNRDRDGFEAFF	TGTGCCAGTAGGAATCGGGACAGGGACGGTTTTGAAGCTTTCTTT
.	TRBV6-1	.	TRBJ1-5	CASTIGVNQPQHF	TGTGCCAGCACCATAGGGGTCAATCAGCCCCAGCATTTT
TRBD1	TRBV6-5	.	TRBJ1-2	CASSTRQGARGYTF	TGTGCCAGCAGTACGAGACAGGGGGCGCGCGGCTACACCTTC
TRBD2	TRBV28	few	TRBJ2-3	CASTLGGGEGTDTQYF	TGTGCCAGCACCCTGGGCGGGGGGGAGGGCACAGATACGCAGTATTTT
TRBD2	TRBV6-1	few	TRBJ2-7	CASSSGRALYEQYF	TGTGCCAGCAGTAGCGGGAGGGCCCTCTACGAGCAGTACTTC
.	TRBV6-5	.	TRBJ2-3	CASRPGLGTDTQYF	TGTGCCAGCAGGCCGGGACTTGGCACAGATACGCAGTATTTT
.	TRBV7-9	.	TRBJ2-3	CASSLGDTDTQYF	TGTGCCAGCAGCTTAGGAGACACAGATACGCAGTATTTT
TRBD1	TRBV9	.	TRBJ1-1	CASSVEGQGGAFF	TGTGCCAGCAGCGTAGAAGGACAGGGAGGAGCTTTCTTT
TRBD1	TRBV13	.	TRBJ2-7	CASSLWDRLFSEQYF	TGTGCCAGCAGCTTATGGGACAGGTTATTCTCCGAGCAGTACTTC